This T cell receptor (beta chain) came from a study of early T cells in non-severe SARS-CoV-2 infection. Looking at the study overall: The authors sequenced bulk RNA from unsorted whole blood, leaving chains unpaired. Findings and limits, study-wide: VDJdb matching, biased toward anti-spike CD8 responses, missed private and CD4 specificities.

Separate cDNA molecules each had unique molecular identifiers attached to them. One entry per CDR3 protein results from TCRdb running MiXCR on the 5' RACE reads. The table records tens of thousands of distinct CDR3 sequences, roughly 7.1% of them present only once. CDR1 and CDR2 from the germline V gene are SQVTM and ANQGSEA. The CDR3 loop spans 14 amino acids. V dropped 3 bases and J dropped 2; count of bases not matched to a gene: 5. This clonotype was counted only a few times. The antigen is unknown. Sequencing was carried out using whole blood. This rearrangement joins TRBV29-1 to TRBJ2-7; the match to TRBD1 covers 9 bases. The clonotype comes from an adult who was a healthcare worker with PCR-confirmed SARS-CoV-2 infection or an uninfected control (not recorded which). CDR3 sequence reads: CSVEYRGLPYEQYF. CDR3 DNA sequence: TGCAGCGTTGAGTACAGGGGGCTTCCCTACGAGCAGTACTTC.